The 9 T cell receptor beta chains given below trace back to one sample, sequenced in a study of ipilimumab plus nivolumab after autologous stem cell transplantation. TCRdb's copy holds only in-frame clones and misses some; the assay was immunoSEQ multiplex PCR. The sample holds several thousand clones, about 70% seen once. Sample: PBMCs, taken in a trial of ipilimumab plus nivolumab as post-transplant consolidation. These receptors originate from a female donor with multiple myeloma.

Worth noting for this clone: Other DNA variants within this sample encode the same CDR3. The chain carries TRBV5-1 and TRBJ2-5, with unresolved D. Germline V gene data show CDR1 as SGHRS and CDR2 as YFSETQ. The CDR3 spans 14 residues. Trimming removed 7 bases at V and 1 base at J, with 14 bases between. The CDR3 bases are TGCGCCAGCCGTCCGGTATCGACCCAAGAGACCCAGTACTTC. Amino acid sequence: CASRPVSTQETQYF.

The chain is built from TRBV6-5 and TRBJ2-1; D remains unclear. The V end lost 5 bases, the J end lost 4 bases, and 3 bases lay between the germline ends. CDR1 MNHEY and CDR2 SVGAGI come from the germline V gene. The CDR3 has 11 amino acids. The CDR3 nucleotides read TGTGCCAGCAGTCAATACAATGAGCAGTTCTTC. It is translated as CASSQYNEQFF.

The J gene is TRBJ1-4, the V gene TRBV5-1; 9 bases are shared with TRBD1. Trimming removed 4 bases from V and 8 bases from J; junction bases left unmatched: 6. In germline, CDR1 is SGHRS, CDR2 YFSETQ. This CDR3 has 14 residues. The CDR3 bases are TGCGCCAGCAGCACGGGACAGGGTGGAGAAAAACTGTTTTTT. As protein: CASSTGQGGEKLFF.

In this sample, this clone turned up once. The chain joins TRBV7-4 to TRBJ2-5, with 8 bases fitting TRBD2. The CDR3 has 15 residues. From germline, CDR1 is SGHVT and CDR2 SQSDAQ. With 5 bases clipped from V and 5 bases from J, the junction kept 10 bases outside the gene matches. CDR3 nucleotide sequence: TGTGCCAGCAGCCCGACTAGCGTCGCTATTGAGACCCAGTACTTC. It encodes CASSPTSVAIETQYF.

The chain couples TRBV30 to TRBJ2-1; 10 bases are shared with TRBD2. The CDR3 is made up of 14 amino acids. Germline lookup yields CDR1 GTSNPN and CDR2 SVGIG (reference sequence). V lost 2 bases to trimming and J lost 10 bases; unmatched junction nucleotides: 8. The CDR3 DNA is TGTGCCTGGAGTATTTTAGCGGGAGGAGGGGAGCAGTTCTTC. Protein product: CAWSILAGGGEQFF.

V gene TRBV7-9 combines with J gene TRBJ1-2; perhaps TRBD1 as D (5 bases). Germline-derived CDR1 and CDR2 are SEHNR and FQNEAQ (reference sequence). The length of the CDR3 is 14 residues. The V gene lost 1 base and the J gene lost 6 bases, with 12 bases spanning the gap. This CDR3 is CASSLGAGMDGYTF. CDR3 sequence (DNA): TGTGCCAGCAGCTTAGGGGCAGGGATGGATGGCTACACCTTC.

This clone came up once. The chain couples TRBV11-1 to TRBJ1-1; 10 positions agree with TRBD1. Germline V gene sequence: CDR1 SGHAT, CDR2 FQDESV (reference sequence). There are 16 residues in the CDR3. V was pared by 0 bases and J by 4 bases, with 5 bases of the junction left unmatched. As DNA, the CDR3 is TGTGCCAGCAGCTTAGCGACAGGGGGCGGCGGCACTGAAGCTTTCTTT. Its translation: CASSLATGGGGTEAFF.

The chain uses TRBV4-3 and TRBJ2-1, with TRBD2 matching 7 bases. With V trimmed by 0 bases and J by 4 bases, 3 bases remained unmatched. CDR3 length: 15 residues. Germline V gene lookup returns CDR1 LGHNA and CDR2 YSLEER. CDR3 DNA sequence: TGCGCCAGCAGCCAAGACGGGGGGAGATACAATGAGCAGTTCTTC. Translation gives CASSQDGGRYNEQFF.

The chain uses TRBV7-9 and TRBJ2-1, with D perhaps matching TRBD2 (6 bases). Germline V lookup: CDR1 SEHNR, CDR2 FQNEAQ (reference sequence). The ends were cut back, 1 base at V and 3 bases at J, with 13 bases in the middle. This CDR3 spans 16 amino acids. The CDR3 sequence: CASSLGGGNDYNEQFF. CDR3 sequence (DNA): TGTGCCAGCAGCTTAGGTGGCGGGAATGACTACAATGAGCAGTTCTTC.